The next 10 T cell receptor beta chains were all read from a single sample in a study of regulatory T cells in long-lasting Graves disease. HTBI primers from iRepertoire and Arm-PCR of CDR3 regions yielded the TCR beta libraries. TCRdb re-called the multiplex PCR reads with MiXCR, one entry per CDR3 protein. The data show under 700,000 distinct CDR3 sequences, about 15% seen once. The time point here: newly diagnosed GD, antithyroid drugs for less than 3 months. The TCR library used RNA extracted from PBMCs. The same sample was also used in a study of T cells in Graves' hyperthyroidism and ophthalmopathy.

The specimen comprised peripheral blood mononuclear cells (PBMCs), sampled at new diagnosis, from a patient treated with antithyroid drugs. The receptors derive from a woman aged 40-60 years with Graves disease.

The chain is built from TRBV5-1 and TRBJ1-5; tentative D call: TRBD1 (5 bases). This CDR3 is built from 13 residues. Germline V gene sequence: CDR1 SGHRS, CDR2 YFSETQ. Trimming removed 5 bases at V and 7 bases at J, with 13 bases between. The CDR3 spells CASSAGLTQPQHF. The CDR3 nucleotides read TGCGCCAGCAGTGCAGGGTTGACACAGCCCCAGCATTTT.

This clonotype was found a few times. This chain connects TRBV6-6 to TRBJ1-2; TRBD1 might be the D (5 bases). Germline CDR1 and CDR2: MNHNY and SVGAGI (reference sequence). This CDR3 comprises 15 residues. Trimming left V 0 bases short and J 1 base short, with 9 bases between. CDR3 in DNA: TGTGCCAGCAGTTACTCGGGAGGGGATAACTATGGCTACACCTTC. It translates to CASSYSGGDNYGYTF.

This clonotype was picked up many times. The rearrangement joins TRBV5-1 to TRBJ1-1, with D hard to call. The V gene's germline CDR1 is SGHRS and CDR2 YFSETQ. Trimming cost V 4 bases and J 6 bases, with 10 bases left between them. The CDR3 loop spans 12 amino acids. The CDR3 nucleotides are TGCGCCAGCAGCACGGGGATCGCTGAAGCTTTCTTT. This sequence encodes CASSTGIAEAFF.

This clonotype was recorded many times. The rearrangement links TRBV12-3 or TRBV12-4 to TRBJ1-1; perhaps TRBD1 as D (6 bases). The V end lost 3 bases, the J end lost 1 base, and 12 bases lay between the germline ends. This CDR3 region has 15 residues. CDR3 residues: CASSLTTTGNTEAFF. CDR3 bases: TGTGCCAGCAGTTTGACCACGACAGGGAACACTGAAGCTTTCTTT.

This clonotype was found many times. The CDR3 is CASSQEGGIRDTEAFF. CDR3 sequence (DNA): TGTGCCAGCAGCCAAGAGGGGGGGATTAGGGACACTGAAGCTTTCTTT. The chain uses TRBV14 and TRBJ1-1; TRBD1 is a possible D gene (5 bases). This CDR3 has 16 amino acids. Between the trimmed V and J ends, which lost 0 bases and 3 bases, there was a span of 14 bases. Germline V lookup: CDR1 SGHDN, CDR2 FVKESK.

Many counts were recorded for this clonotype. The rearrangement joins TRBV12-3 or TRBV12-4 to TRBJ2-7; D is perhaps TRBD1 or TRBD2 (5 bases each). V was pared by 7 bases and J by 4 bases, with 14 bases between. The CDR3 runs 13 residues. The CDR3 region has the DNA TGTGCCAGCACCCGGGACGCCCGGTACGAGCAGTACTTC. Its protein product is CASTRDARYEQYF.

The chain is built from TRBV18 and TRBJ1-2; a possible D gene is TRBD1 (5 bases). The V end was cut by 4 bases, the J end by 3 bases, with 18 bases between. The CDR3 is 16 residues long. Germline assignment: CDR1 KGHSH and CDR2 LQKENI. In DNA, the CDR3 is TGTGCCAGCTCACGAGCGGTCCGGGACTGGGACTATGGCTACACCTTC. Protein sequence: CASSRAVRDWDYGYTF.

This clonotype was seen at least ten times. The chain recombines TRBV6-5 with TRBJ1-1; D is unresolved. This CDR3 is built from 12 residues. Germline CDR1 is MNHEY and CDR2 is SVGAGI. V was shortened by 0 bases and J by 10 bases, with 9 bases between the two germline ends. CDR3 in amino acids: CASSYSTWGAFF. For the CDR3, the DNA is TGTGCCAGCAGTTACTCGACCTGGGGAGCTTTCTTT.

The V gene is TRBV28, the J gene TRBJ2-1, with D perhaps matching TRBD1 or TRBD2 (6 bases each). There are 14 residues in the CDR3. Trimming cost V 8 bases and J 0 bases, with 11 bases left between them. Looked up from germline, CDR1 is MDHEN and CDR2 is SYDVKM. CDR3 nucleotide sequence: TGTGCCAGCCTGGAGGGGGGCTCCTACAATGAGCAGTTCTTC. This codes for CASLEGGSYNEQFF.

Many counts were recorded for this clonotype. The chain couples TRBV5-1 to TRBJ2-7; no firm D call. Trimming shortened V by 1 base and J by 2 bases, and 10 bases separated the two germline ends. This CDR3 has 14 amino acids. CDR1 is SGHRS and CDR2 is YFSETQ in the germline V gene. The CDR3 loop reads CASSLSTSTYEQYF. The CDR3 nucleotides are TGCGCCAGCAGCTTGTCAACAAGCACCTACGAGCAGTACTTC. Using reference TRBV5-1 and TRBJ2-7 for the parts outside the CDR3, the full variable domain is KAGVTQTPRYLIKTRGQQVTLSCSPISGHRSVSWYQQTPGQGLQFLFEYFSETQRNKGNFPGRFSGRQFSNSRSEMNVSTLELGDSALYLCASSLSTSTYEQYFGPGTRLTVT.